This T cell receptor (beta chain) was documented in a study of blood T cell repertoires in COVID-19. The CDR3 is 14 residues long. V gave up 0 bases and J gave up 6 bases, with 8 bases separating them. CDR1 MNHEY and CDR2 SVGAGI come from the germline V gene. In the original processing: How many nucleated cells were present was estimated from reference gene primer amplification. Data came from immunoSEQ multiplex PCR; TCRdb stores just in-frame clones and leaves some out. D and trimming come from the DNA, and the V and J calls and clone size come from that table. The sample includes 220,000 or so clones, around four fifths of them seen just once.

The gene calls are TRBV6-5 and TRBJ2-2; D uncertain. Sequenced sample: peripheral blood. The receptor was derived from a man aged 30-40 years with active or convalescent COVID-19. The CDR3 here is CASSYSSGPGELFF. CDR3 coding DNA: TGTGCCAGCAGTTACTCGTCGGGTCCCGGGGAGCTGTTTTTT.